These 25 T cell receptor beta chains originate from one sample sequenced in a study of human T cells and chemical hapten exposure. This sample's time point: patch test 3, about 24 weeks after DPC sensitization. Described treatment: therapeutic diphenylcyclopropenone sensitization with weekly scalp DPC. Via MiXCR, TCRdb re-called the RACE reads, giving one row per CDR3 protein. The sample lists over 70,000 distinct CDR3 sequences; roughly a tenth were seen once. The sample consisted of whole blood, taken in connection with sensitization to the hapten diphenylcyclopropenone (DPC). The origin of the receptors is a woman between 25 and 40 years old with alopecia areata. Some clones in this sample may be carry-over from other donors' samples.

This clonotype was detected only a few times. This chain joins TRBV12-3 or TRBV12-4 and TRBJ2-3; D gene ambiguous. V was clipped by 2 bases and J by 2 bases, with 14 bases between them. The CDR3 loop spans 16 amino acids. CDR3 bases: TGTGCCAGCAGTTTAATGGTGAACTCTGCCACAGATACGCAGTATTTT. Protein product: CASSLMVNSATDTQYF.

This clonotype occurred a few times. This chain joins TRBV6-2 or TRBV6-3 and TRBJ2-1; D ambiguous. CDR3 length: 12 residues. Germline V lookup: CDR1 MNHEY, CDR2 SVGEGT. Deletions cut 4 bases from V and 7 bases from J, with 8 bases between. In DNA, the CDR3 is TGTGCCAGCAGTTCCCTAGTTAATGAGCAGTTCTTC. It specifies CASSSLVNEQFF.

The chain uses TRBV28 and TRBJ1-2, with D unresolved. With 3 bases removed from V and 4 bases from J, the gap between germline ends came to 3 bases. Germline-derived CDR1 and CDR2 are MDHEN and SYDVKM. CDR3 length: 11 amino acids. CDR3 in amino acids: CASSLAYGYTF. DNA of the CDR3: TGTGCCAGCAGTTTGGCCTATGGCTACACCTTC.

This clonotype was picked up a small number of times. The CDR3 coding sequence is TGTGCCAGCAGTTTTTCCACCGGGACGGGGGATGAAAAACTGTTTTTT. Translated: CASSFSTGTGDEKLFF. The chain couples TRBV12-3 or TRBV12-4 to TRBJ1-4; tentative D call: TRBD1 (5 bases). The CDR3 sequence is 16 residues long. Trimming stripped 3 bases from V and 6 bases from J, with 17 bases between.

This clonotype was recorded many times. CDR3 residues: CASSRTGPNYGYTF. DNA of the CDR3: TGTGCCAGCAGTCGGACAGGGCCCAACTATGGCTACACCTTC. The chain is built from TRBV28 and TRBJ1-2, with 8 bases matching TRBD1. CDR1 is MDHEN, CDR2 SYDVKM, per germline. The CDR3 runs 14 residues. The trim removed 5 bases at V and 2 bases at J, leaving 4 bases unmatched.

This clonotype was picked up many times. The chain joins TRBV18 to TRBJ1-1; the D gene is possibly TRBD1 (6 bases). This CDR3 is 14 amino acids long. Trimming removed 4 bases from V and 4 bases from J, with 13 bases in between. From germline, CDR1 is KGHSH and CDR2 LQKENI. As DNA, the CDR3 is TGTGCCAGCTCACGATCCCAGGGGAGCACTGAAGCTTTCTTT. It translates to CASSRSQGSTEAFF.

In this sample, this clonotype turned up many times. V gene TRBV6-2 or TRBV6-3 combines with J gene TRBJ2-3, with D unresolved. V lost 2 bases and J lost 1, with 7 bases in between. The V gene's germline CDR1 is MNHEY and CDR2 SVGEGT. This CDR3 spans 14 amino acids. The CDR3 nucleotides read TGTGCCAGCAGTTACAGCACTCGCACAGATACGCAGTATTTT. This gives the protein CASSYSTRTDTQYF.

This clonotype was seen repeatedly, ten times or more. The genes are TRBV30 and TRBJ1-1, with D unclear. This CDR3 spans 13 amino acids. Trimming took 0 bases from V and 1 from J, leaving 6 bases between them. Germline V lookup: CDR1 GTSNPN, CDR2 SVGIG (reference sequence). CDR3 sequence (DNA): TGTGCCTGGAGTGTACGGGAGAACACTGAAGCTTTCTTT. As protein: CAWSVRENTEAFF. Variable domain in full (rest from reference TRBV30 and TRBJ1-1): SQTIHQWPATLVQPVGSPLSLECTVEGTSNPNLYWYRQAAGRGLQLLFYSVGIGQISSEVPQNLSASRPQDRQFILSSKKLLLSDSGFYLCAWSVRENTEAFFGQGTRLTVV.

The rearrangement uses TRBV6-1 and TRBJ1-1; a weak D match, TRBD1 (6 bases). V was trimmed by 7 bases and J by 0 bases, leaving 9 bases between them. This CDR3 comprises 13 residues. Germline CDR1 reads MNHNS; CDR2 reads SASEGT. The CDR3 protein is CASTRTVNTEAFF. CDR3 DNA: TGTGCCAGCACAAGGACAGTGAACACTGAAGCTTTCTTT.

This chain links TRBV5-1 with TRBJ1-4; TRBD1 is a possible D gene (6 bases). Per the germline V gene, CDR1 is SGHRS and CDR2 is YFSETQ. V lost 4 bases to trimming and J lost 0 bases, with 10 bases between them. CDR3 length equals 15 residues. The CDR3 loop reads CASSAEGATNEKLFF. As DNA, the CDR3 is TGCGCCAGCAGCGCGGAGGGGGCAACTAATGAAAAACTGTTTTTT. Based on the CDR3 plus reference TRBV5-1 and TRBJ1-4, the full variable domain is KAGVTQTPRYLIKTRGQQVTLSCSPISGHRSVSWYQQTPGQGLQFLFEYFSETQRNKGNFPGRFSGRQFSNSRSEMNVSTLELGDSALYLCASSAEGATNEKLFFGSGTQLSVL.

This clonotype turned up a few times. The chain recombines TRBV28 with TRBJ1-6; D possibly corresponds to TRBD1 (6 bases). Trimming shortened V by 5 bases and J by 9 bases, and 17 bases separated the two germline ends. The CDR3 consists of 15 residues. CDR1 is MDHEN and CDR2 is SYDVKM in the germline V gene. CDR3 in DNA: TGTGCCAGCAGTCCCCCCCAACAGGGTTCTTCACCCCTCCACTTT. This gives the protein CASSPPQQGSSPLHF.

The table lists this clonotype with many counts. The chain carries TRBV20-1 and TRBJ2-7, with 12 bases aligning to TRBD2. The germline V gene encodes CDR1 DFQATT and CDR2 SNEGSKA (reference sequence). The CDR3 is 13 residues long. V shed 8 bases and J 4 bases; nucleotides not matched to a gene: 6. The CDR3 spells CSPRTSGKYEQYF. The CDR3 bases are TGCAGTCCTCGGACTAGCGGGAAATACGAGCAGTACTTC.

At least ten counts were recorded for this clonotype. The chain couples TRBV12-3 or TRBV12-4 to TRBJ1-3, with 11 bases fitting TRBD1. V was pared by 6 bases and J by 4 bases, with 2 bases of the junction left unmatched. The CDR3 is 14 amino acids. The CDR3 here is CASSWTGGGNTIYF. The CDR3 region has the DNA TGTGCCAGCAGCTGGACAGGGGGCGGAAACACCATATATTTT.

The V and J genes are TRBV11-2 and TRBJ2-2; no definite D call. Trimming cost V 0 bases and J 5 bases, with 13 bases left between them. From germline, CDR1 is SGHAT and CDR2 FQNNGV. The CDR3 length is 16 residues. The CDR3 region is CASSLDSSAWTGELFF. In nucleotides, the CDR3 is TGTGCCAGCAGCTTAGACAGCTCCGCGTGGACCGGGGAGCTGTTTTTT.

This clonotype was detected ten times or more. The chain combines TRBV28 with TRBJ2-1; D possibly corresponds to TRBD2 (6 bases). Trimming shortened V by 1 base and J by 1 base, and 20 bases separated the two germline ends. CDR1 is MDHEN and CDR2 is SYDVKM in the germline V gene. This CDR3 region has 19 residues. CDR3 sequence reads: CASSLYTPQERVSYNEQFF. The CDR3 DNA is TGTGCCAGCAGTTTATATACCCCCCAGGAGCGGGTATCCTACAATGAGCAGTTCTTC.

This clonotype was counted ten times or more. This chain links TRBV7-9 with TRBJ2-3, with TRBD2 matching over 13 bases. The germline V gene encodes CDR1 SEHNR and CDR2 FQNEAQ (reference sequence). The J segment lost 5 bases and the V segment lost 5 bases, leaving 10 bases of the junction unmatched. This CDR3 has 17 amino acids. The CDR3 sequence: CASSPVLAGGPGDTQYF. The CDR3 nucleotides read TGTGCCAGCAGCCCGGTACTAGCGGGAGGGCCTGGAGATACGCAGTATTTT.

The chain combines TRBV9 with TRBJ2-3; 7 positions agree with TRBD2. CDR1 is SGDLS and CDR2 is YYNGEE in the germline V gene. Trimming at V came to 4 bases and at J to 1 base, leaving 3 bases not matched to a gene. This CDR3 contains 14 residues. Here the CDR3 DNA reads TGTGCCAGCAGCATACGGGGGGGCACAGATACGCAGTATTTT. This sequence encodes CASSIRGGTDTQYF.

In this sample, this clonotype turned up a few times. The V and J genes are TRBV20-1 and TRBJ1-6; TRBD1 is a possible D gene (5 bases). V was pared by 0 bases and J by 6 bases, with 12 bases between. This CDR3 is 15 amino acids long. Germline CDR1 is DFQATT and CDR2 is SNEGSKA (reference sequence). CDR3 in amino acids: CSAREGRTLNSPLHF. As DNA, the CDR3 is TGCAGTGCTAGAGAGGGGCGGACACTTAATTCACCCCTCCACTTT.

In its sample, this clonotype was seen many times. The chain employs TRBV11-1 and TRBJ2-7; TRBD1 is a possible D gene (5 bases). The germline V gene has CDR1 SGHAT and CDR2 FQDESV (reference sequence). The CDR3 length is 14 residues. Trimming removed 8 bases from V and 3 bases from J, with 17 bases in between. In nucleotides, the CDR3 is TGTGCCAGCGGACAAGACGGTTTAGTCTACGAGCAGTACTTC. Its translation is CASGQDGLVYEQYF. The entire variable domain, with the rest obtained from reference TRBV11-1 and TRBJ2-7, is as follows: EAEVAQSPRYKITEKSQAVAFWCDPISGHATLYWYRQILGQGPELLVQFQDESVVDDSQLPKDRFSAERLKGVDSTLKIQPAELGDSAMYLCASGQDGLVYEQYFGPGTRLTVT.

Only a few counts were recorded for this clonotype. The chain joins TRBV5-1 to TRBJ2-1; 7 bases are a match to TRBD2. V lost 4 bases and J lost 4; bases outside the gene matches: 5. There are 14 residues in the CDR3. Germline-derived CDR1 and CDR2 are SGHRS and YFSETQ. This CDR3 reads CASSPGGIYNEQFF. The CDR3 region has the DNA TGCGCCAGCAGCCCGGGAGGAATTTACAATGAGCAGTTCTTC.

In its sample, this clonotype was seen a few times. This chain links TRBV29-1 with TRBJ1-1, with D possibly TRBD1 on 5 matching bases. Germline CDR1 reads SQVTM; CDR2 reads ANQGSEA. V lost 3 bases and J lost 2, with 16 bases in between. CDR3 length equals 15 residues. The CDR3 coding sequence is TGCAGCGTTGAGACCCGAGGCAGGGAAAACACTGAAGCTTTCTTT. Residues: CSVETRGRENTEAFF. Complete variable domain (other parts from reference TRBV29-1 and TRBJ1-1): SAVISQKPSRDICQRGTSLTIQCQVDSQVTMMFWYRQQPGQSLTLIATANQGSEATYESGFVIDKFPISRPNLTFSTLTVSNMSPEDSSIYLCSVETRGRENTEAFFGQGTRLTVV.

The rearrangement uses TRBV20-1 and TRBJ2-1; D may be TRBD2 (6 bases). Trimming left V 3 bases short and J 6 bases short, with 24 bases between. Germline assignment: CDR1 DFQATT and CDR2 SNEGSKA (reference sequence). This CDR3 contains 17 residues. The CDR3 loop is CSARFTPRDSILNEQFF. The CDR3 DNA follows: TGCAGTGCTAGGTTCACCCCCCGGGACTCTATTCTCAATGAGCAGTTCTTC.

This sequence joins TRBV27 and TRBJ2-5; 10 nucleotides line up with TRBD2. The length of the CDR3 is 16 residues. Germline V gives CDR1 MNHEY, CDR2 SMNVEV (reference sequence). The ends lost 1 base at V and 1 base at J; junction bases unmatched: 3. Written as DNA, the CDR3 is TGTGCCAGCAGTTTATTCAGCGGGGGGGTCCAAGAGACCCAGTACTTC. It codes for CASSLFSGGVQETQYF.

This clonotype was picked up many times. This chain uses TRBV21-1 with TRBJ1-1; the DNA was not compared with TRBD1, the D call given in the table. TRBV21-1 is given as a pseudogene. The CDR3 is 9 amino acids. CDR3 region: CASGTRAFF. CDR3 in DNA: TGTGCCAGTGGGACCCGGGCTTTCTTT.

The chain couples TRBV30 to TRBJ1-5, with 8 bases fitting TRBD1. Germline V lookup: CDR1 GTSNPN, CDR2 SVGIG (reference sequence). The CDR3 spans 14 residues. V gave up 4 bases and J gave up 6 bases; unmatched junction bases: 8. The CDR3 DNA reads as TGTGCCTGGAATACAGGGGGTGTAAGTCAGCCCCAGCATTTT. It encodes CAWNTGGVSQPQHF. The full variable domain, rest sourced from reference TRBV30 and TRBJ1-5, is SQTIHQWPATLVQPVGSPLSLECTVEGTSNPNLYWYRQAAGRGLQLLFYSVGIGQISSEVPQNLSASRPQDRQFILSSKKLLLSDSGFYLCAWNTGGVSQPQHFGDGTRLSIL.